The present entry profiles one T cell receptor beta chain with its context. Uncontrolled infection, other autoimmune disease, pregnancy or lactation led to exclusion. These data belong to a study of T cells in Graves' hyperthyroidism and ophthalmopathy. Amplified TCR beta CDR3 regions came from RNA transcripts. A first-round RT-PCR of the TCR CDR3 used the HTBI primer set. TCRdb passed the multiplex PCR reads through MiXCR, listing each CDR3 protein once. The sample has about 570,000 distinct CDR3 sequences; around 46% are singletons. Unmatched junction bases numbered 6, after V lost 2 bases and J lost 5 bases. The CDR3 has 16 amino acids. Germline CDR1 and CDR2: SGHTA and FQGNSA.

This TCR was recovered from an adult woman with Graves' disease, either hyperthyroidism or ophthalmopathy (not recorded which). The chain uses TRBV7-2 and TRBJ2-5, with 12 bases matching TRBD1. The sample comprised peripheral blood or thyroid tissue (not recorded which). CDR3 in DNA: TGTGCCAGCAGCTTACAAGGGACAGGGGGCCGGGAGACCCAGTACTTC. Its translation is CASSLQGTGGRETQYF.